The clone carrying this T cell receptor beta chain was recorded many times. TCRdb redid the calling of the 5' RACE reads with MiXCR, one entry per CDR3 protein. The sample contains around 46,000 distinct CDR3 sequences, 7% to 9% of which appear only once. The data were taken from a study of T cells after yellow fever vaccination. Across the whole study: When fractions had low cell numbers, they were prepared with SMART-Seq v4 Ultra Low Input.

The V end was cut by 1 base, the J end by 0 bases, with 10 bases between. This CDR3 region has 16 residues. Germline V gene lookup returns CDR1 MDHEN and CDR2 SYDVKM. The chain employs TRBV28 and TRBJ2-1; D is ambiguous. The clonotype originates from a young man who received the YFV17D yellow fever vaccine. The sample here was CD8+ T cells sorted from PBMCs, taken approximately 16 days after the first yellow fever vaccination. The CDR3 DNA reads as TGTGCCAGCAGTTTATCCGGACCAAGCTCCTACAATGAGCAGTTCTTC. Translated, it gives CASSLSGPSSYNEQFF.